The present T cell receptor beta chain was sequenced within a study of regulatory T cells in long-lasting Graves disease. Whole-study findings and limits: Gene preferences differed: TRBV28, TRBJ1-2, TRBJ2-5 in persistent cases.

The CDR3 length is 14 residues. Germline CDR1 and CDR2: DFQATT and SNEGSKA (reference sequence). V lost 0 bases and J 7 bases, leaving 12 bases between the germline ends. Arm-PCR with iRepertoire HTBI primers amplified the CDR3 regions for these TCR beta libraries. A single record per CDR3 protein comes from TCRdb applying MiXCR to the multiplex PCR reads. The table records under 700,000 distinct CDR3 sequences, around 15% of them present only once. This clonotype has just a few counts. The target antigen is unknown. Time point described: newly diagnosed GD, antithyroid drugs for less than 3 months. Isolated PBMC RNA provided the starting material for the TCR library. A further study also used this sample, focusing on T cells in Graves' hyperthyroidism and ophthalmopathy.

This sequence joins TRBV20-1 and TRBJ2-2; D perhaps matches TRBD1 (6 bases). The receptor comes from a woman aged 40 to 65 with Graves disease. Sequences were derived from peripheral blood mononuclear cells (PBMCs), sampled at new diagnosis, from a patient treated with antithyroid drugs. CDR3 nucleotides: TGCAGTGCTAGAGAAACAGGGACGGTCGGGGAGCTGTTTTTT. The encoded protein is CSARETGTVGELFF.